The clone carrying this T cell receptor (beta chain) was recorded many times. The sample originates from a study of Graves' ophthalmopathy and Graves' hyperthyroidism. Trimming removed 6 bases at V and 6 bases at J, with 15 bases between. CDR3 length: 13 residues. The germline V gene encodes CDR1 PRHDT and CDR2 FYEKMQ (reference sequence). Using RNA transcripts, the TCR beta CDR3 regions were amplified. HTBI-primed first-round RT-PCR preceded second-round multiplex PCR. One entry per CDR3 protein results from TCRdb running MiXCR on the multiplex PCR reads. The table shows about 220,000 distinct CDR3 sequences, with about 22% occurring only once.

Sequencing was performed on peripheral blood. The TCR comes from a woman aged 50 to 65 with Graves' ophthalmopathy. The chain uses TRBV13 and TRBJ2-7; D possibly corresponds to TRBD1 (6 bases). In DNA form, the CDR3 reads TGTGCCAGCAGTTCTGTCGTAGGGGGCGAGCAGTACTTC. Translation gives CASSSVVGGEQYF.